The source of this T cell receptor (beta chain) is a study of beta chain features in type 1 diabetes. V was cut by 7 bases and J by 3 bases, with 9 bases left in between. The CDR3 contains 11 residues. Germline lookup yields CDR1 GTSNPN and CDR2 SVGIG (reference sequence). Reverse transcription of all isolated RNA meant that expressed TCRB transcripts were sequenced. The data were produced by immunoSEQ multiplex PCR, yet TCRdb's version contains in-frame clones alone and is incomplete. Among under 400,000 clones listed, around 12% were seen once. This clone was detected only a few times. The genes are TRBV30 and TRBJ1-2; D gene uncertain. The receptor comes from a man aged 18 to 35 in good health. The sequencing sample was made of naive CD4+ T cells from blood. The CDR3 reads CASTSDYGYTF. The CDR3 nucleotides are TGTGCCTCGACTAGTGACTATGGCTACACCTTC.